Following are 13 T cell receptor beta chains from one sample sequenced in a study of regulatory T cells in long-lasting Graves disease. Stated time point: newly diagnosed GD, antithyroid drugs for less than 3 months. PBMC RNA was the source of the TCR library. Arm-PCR of CDR3 regions and iRepertoire HTBI primers were the basis on which TCR beta libraries were built. TCRdb independently ran MiXCR on the multiplex PCR reads; one entry per CDR3 protein. The sample contains 400,000 to 500,000 distinct CDR3 sequences, 16% of which appear only once. In addition, the sample was reused for a study of T cells in Graves' hyperthyroidism and ophthalmopathy.

The sample here was peripheral blood mononuclear cells (PBMCs), taken at new diagnosis, from a patient treated with antithyroid drugs. The receptors were gathered from a woman under 30 with Graves disease.

This clonotype has at least ten counts. The rearrangement uses TRBV20-1 and TRBJ2-7, with D possibly matching TRBD1 (5 bases). Trimming took off 6 bases at V and 0 bases at J, with 12 bases between the two ends. The V gene's germline CDR1 is DFQATT and CDR2 SNEGSKA (reference sequence). The CDR3 is 13 amino acids. The CDR3 region has the DNA TGCAGTGCAGATGACAGCATCTCCTACGAGCAGTACTTC. Translated, it gives CSADDSISYEQYF.

This clonotype has a count of ten or more. J is TRBJ2-5 and V is TRBV28; tentative D call: TRBD1 (5 bases). V was shortened by 5 bases and J by 1 base, with 11 bases between the two germline ends. The CDR3 totals 14 residues. The germline CDR1 and CDR2 sequences are MDHEN and SYDVKM. CDR3 loop: CASSPRVPQETQYF. The CDR3 nucleotides read TGTGCCAGCAGTCCCAGGGTTCCCCAAGAGACCCAGTACTTC.

This clonotype was counted between two and nine times. The V call is TRBV5-6, the J call TRBJ2-3; a weak D match, TRBD2 (6 bases). The V and J ends lost 5 bases and 10 bases respectively, with 14 bases between them. The CDR3 runs to 12 residues. Germline lookup yields CDR1 SGHDT and CDR2 YYEEEE. Written as DNA, the CDR3 is TGTGCCAGCAGACTTCCGGGACTTTCGCAGTATTTT. This gives the protein CASRLPGLSQYF.

This clonotype was detected many times. The chain is built from TRBV2 and TRBJ2-7; TRBD2 matches at 11 bases. The V gene end was trimmed by 6 bases and the J gene end by 2 bases; junction bases not matched to a gene: 6. The germline V gene encodes CDR1 SNHLY and CDR2 FYNNEI. The CDR3 consists of 15 residues. The CDR3: CASSSGTSGTYEQYF. The CDR3 DNA reads TGTGCCAGCAGCTCCGGGACTAGCGGAACCTACGAGCAGTACTTC.

On this clonotype itself: Since a much larger clone is just one base distant, this may be a read error. This rearrangement joins TRBV20-1 to TRBJ2-7; D may be TRBD1 (6 bases). The tail of the sequence fits TRBJ2-1 better, so the J call may be wrong. The CDR3 runs to 13 residues. Germline lookup yields CDR1 DFQATT and CDR2 SNEGSKA (reference sequence). The CDR3 region is CSAPKGHWDEQFF. The CDR3 DNA sequence: TGCAGTGCTCCGAAGGGACACTGGGACGAGCAGTTCTTC.

This clonotype was seen more than once but under ten times. Germline is not matched at one junction end, which may reflect a read error. This rearrangement joins TRBV29-1 to TRBJ2-1, with D perhaps given as TRBD1 or TRBD2 (5 bases each). Germline CDR1 and CDR2: SQVTM and ANQGSEA. The CDR3 is 12 amino acids. The CDR3 loop is CSVVSGRDLGLF. CDR3 DNA sequence: TGCAGCGTTGTAAGTGGTAGGGACCTGGGGCTCTTC.

This clonotype was picked up many times. The J gene is TRBJ2-3, the V gene TRBV20-1; D is perhaps TRBD1 or TRBD2 (5 bases each). CDR3 length equals 15 residues. Germline values: CDR1 DFQATT, CDR2 SNEGSKA (reference sequence). V gave up 1 base and J gave up 6 bases, with 17 bases separating them. The CDR3 nucleotides read TGCAGTGCTAGAGGGCCGGGGCGGACCAAGGATACGCAGTATTTT. It codes for CSARGPGRTKDTQYF.

The chain carries TRBV29-1 and TRBJ2-7; possible D gene TRBD2, 5 bases. The CDR3 consists of 11 residues. The germline gives CDR1 SQVTM, CDR2 ANQGSEA. With 5 bases removed from V and 3 bases from J, the gap between germline ends came to 8 bases. Here the CDR3 DNA reads TGCAGCGTTCAAGGACTCTACGAGCAGTACTTC. This codes for CSVQGLYEQYF.

In this sample, this clonotype turned up many times. The V and J genes are TRBV18 and TRBJ1-1; TRBD1 matches at 7 bases. CDR3 size: 14 residues. V dropped 3 bases and J dropped 4; count of bases not matched to a gene: 5. The V gene's germline CDR1 is KGHSH and CDR2 LQKENI. CDR3 bases: TGTGCCAGCTCACCGCTCCCAGGGGGCACTGAAGCTTTCTTT. As protein: CASSPLPGGTEAFF. Supplemented by reference TRBV18 and TRBJ1-1, the full variable domain reads NAGVMQNPRHLVRRRGQEARLRCSPMKGHSHVYWYRQLPEEGLKFMVYLQKENIIDESGMPKERFSAEFPKEGPSILRIQQVVRGDSAAYFCASSPLPGGTEAFFGQGTRLTVV.

On this clonotype itself: A far bigger clonotype differs at one base, so this is likely a read error. This chain joins TRBV28 and TRBJ2-7; 11 nucleotides match TRBD2. Germline trimming cut 5 bases from V and 7 bases from J; bases unmatched to any gene: 10. Germline V CDR1 and CDR2: MDHEN, SYDVKM. The CDR3 has 15 amino acids. The CDR3 loop reads CASSLRLAGTNEQYF. DNA for the CDR3: TGTGCCAGCAGTCTCAGACTAGCGGGAACGAATGAGCAGTACTTC.

The V and J genes are TRBV20-1 and TRBJ1-2, with 8 bases that match TRBD1. Per the germline V gene, CDR1 is DFQATT and CDR2 is SNEGSKA (reference sequence). The CDR3 length is 16 residues. The ends lost 3 bases at V and 5 bases at J; junction bases unmatched: 14. The CDR3 here is CSASRDRSSTSYGYTF. DNA for the CDR3: TGCAGTGCTAGCCGGGACAGGTCCTCAACATCGTATGGCTACACCTTC.

The chain has TRBV14 and TRBJ2-1; 7 bases agree with TRBD2. V was pared by 2 bases and J by 8 bases, with 6 bases of the junction left unmatched. The CDR3 is made up of 14 amino acids. The germline gives CDR1 SGHDN, CDR2 FVKESK. CDR3 amino acids: CASSQRRESDEQFF. DNA for the CDR3: TGTGCCAGCAGCCAAAGGCGGGAGAGTGATGAGCAGTTCTTC.

The V and J genes are TRBV28 and TRBJ1-5, with 8 bases aligning to TRBD1. Germline lookup yields CDR1 MDHEN and CDR2 SYDVKM. V gave up 6 bases and J gave up 1 base; unmatched junction bases: 8. CDR3 length: 16 residues. The CDR3 region has the DNA TGTGCCAGCAGAAGGACAGGGAGCCCCAGCAATCAGCCCCAGCATTTT. It specifies CASRRTGSPSNQPQHF.